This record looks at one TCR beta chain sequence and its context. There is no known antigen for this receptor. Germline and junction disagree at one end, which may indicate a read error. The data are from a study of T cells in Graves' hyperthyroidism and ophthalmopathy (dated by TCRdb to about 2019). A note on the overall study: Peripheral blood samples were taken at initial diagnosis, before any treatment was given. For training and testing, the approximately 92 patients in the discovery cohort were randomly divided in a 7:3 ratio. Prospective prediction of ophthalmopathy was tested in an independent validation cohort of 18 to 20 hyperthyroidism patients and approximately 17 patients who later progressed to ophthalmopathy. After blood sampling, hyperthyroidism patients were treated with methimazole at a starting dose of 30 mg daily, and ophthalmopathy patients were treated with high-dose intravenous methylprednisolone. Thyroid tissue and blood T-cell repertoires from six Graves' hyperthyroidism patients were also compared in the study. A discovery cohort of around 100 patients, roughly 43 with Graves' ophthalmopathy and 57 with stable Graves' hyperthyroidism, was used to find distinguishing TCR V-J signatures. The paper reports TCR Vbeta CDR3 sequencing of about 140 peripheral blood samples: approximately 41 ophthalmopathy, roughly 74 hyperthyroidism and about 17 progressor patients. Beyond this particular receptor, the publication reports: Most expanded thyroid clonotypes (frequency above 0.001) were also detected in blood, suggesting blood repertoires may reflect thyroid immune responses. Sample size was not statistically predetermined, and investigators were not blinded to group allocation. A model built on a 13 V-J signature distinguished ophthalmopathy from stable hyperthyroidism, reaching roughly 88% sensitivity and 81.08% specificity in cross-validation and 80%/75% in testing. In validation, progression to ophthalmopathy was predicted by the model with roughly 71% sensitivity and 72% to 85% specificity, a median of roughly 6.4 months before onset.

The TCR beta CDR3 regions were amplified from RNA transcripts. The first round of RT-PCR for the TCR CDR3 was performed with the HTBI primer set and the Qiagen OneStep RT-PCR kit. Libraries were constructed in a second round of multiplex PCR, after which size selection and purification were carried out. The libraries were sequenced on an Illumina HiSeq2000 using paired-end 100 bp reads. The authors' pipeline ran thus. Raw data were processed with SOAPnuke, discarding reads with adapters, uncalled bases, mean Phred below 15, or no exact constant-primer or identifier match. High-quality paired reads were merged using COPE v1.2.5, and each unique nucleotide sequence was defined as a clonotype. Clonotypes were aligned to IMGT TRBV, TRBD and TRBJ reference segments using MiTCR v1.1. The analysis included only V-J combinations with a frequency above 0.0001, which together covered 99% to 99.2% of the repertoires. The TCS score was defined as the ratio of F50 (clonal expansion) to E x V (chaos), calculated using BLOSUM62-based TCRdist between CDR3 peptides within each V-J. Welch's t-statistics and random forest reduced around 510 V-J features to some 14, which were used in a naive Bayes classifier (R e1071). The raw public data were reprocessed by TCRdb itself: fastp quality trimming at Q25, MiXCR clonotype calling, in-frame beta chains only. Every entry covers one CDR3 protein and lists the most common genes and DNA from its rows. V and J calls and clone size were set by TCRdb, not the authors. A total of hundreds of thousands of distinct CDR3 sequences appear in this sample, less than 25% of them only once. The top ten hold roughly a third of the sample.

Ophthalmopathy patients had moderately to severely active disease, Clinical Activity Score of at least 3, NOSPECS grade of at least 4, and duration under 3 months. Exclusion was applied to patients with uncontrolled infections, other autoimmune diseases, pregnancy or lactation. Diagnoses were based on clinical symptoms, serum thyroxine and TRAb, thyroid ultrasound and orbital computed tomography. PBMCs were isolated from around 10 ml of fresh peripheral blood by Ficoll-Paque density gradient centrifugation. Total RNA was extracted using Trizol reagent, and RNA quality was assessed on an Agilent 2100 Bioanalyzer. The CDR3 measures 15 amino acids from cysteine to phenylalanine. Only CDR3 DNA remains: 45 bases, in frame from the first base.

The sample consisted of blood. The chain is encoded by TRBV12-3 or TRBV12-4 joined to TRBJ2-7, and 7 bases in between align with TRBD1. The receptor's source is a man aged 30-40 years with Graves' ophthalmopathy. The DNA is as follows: TGTGCCAGCAGTTTAAAGGGGGCTGGCTTCTACGGGCAGTACTTC. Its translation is CASSLKGAGFYGQYF.